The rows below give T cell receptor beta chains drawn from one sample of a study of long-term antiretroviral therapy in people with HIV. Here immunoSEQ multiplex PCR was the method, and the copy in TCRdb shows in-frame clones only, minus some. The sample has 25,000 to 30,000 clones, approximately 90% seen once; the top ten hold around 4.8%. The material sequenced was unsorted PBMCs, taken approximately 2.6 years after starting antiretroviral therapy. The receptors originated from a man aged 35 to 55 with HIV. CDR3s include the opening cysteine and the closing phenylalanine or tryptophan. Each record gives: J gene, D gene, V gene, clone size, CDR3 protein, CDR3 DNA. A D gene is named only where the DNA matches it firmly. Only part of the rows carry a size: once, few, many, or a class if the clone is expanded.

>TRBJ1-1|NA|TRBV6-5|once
CASSPPRQSTEAFF
TGTGCCAGCAGTCCCCCGAGACAGAGCACTGAAGCTTTCTTT
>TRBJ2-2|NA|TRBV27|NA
CASSFSSLGELFF
TGTGCCAGCAGTTTTTCCAGTCTCGGGGAGCTGTTTTTT
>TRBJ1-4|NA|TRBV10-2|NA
CASSLQRTNEKLFF
TGCGCCAGCAGCCTACAGAGAACTAATGAAAAACTGTTTTTT
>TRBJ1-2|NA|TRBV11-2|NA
CASSLTRTDYYGYTF
TGTGCCAGCAGCCTTACCCGGACAGATTACTATGGCTACACCTTC
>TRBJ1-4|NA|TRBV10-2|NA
CASSSHRSNGKLFF
TGCGCCAGCAGTTCACACAGGTCCAACGGAAAACTGTTTTTT
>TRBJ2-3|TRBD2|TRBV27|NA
CASSMGPSGGFSIDTQYF
TGTGCCAGCAGCATGGGGCCTAGCGGGGGATTTAGCATAGATACGCAGTATTTT
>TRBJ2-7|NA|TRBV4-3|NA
CASSQDAWSGNEQYF
TGCGCCAGCAGCCAAGATGCATGGTCAGGGAACGAGCAGTACTTC
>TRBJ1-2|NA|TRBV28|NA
CASSFAAPALNYGYTF
TGTGCCAGCAGTTTTGCAGCCCCGGCCCTAAACTATGGCTACACCTTC
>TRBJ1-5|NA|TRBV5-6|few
CASSLAGNFDQPQHF
TGTGCCAGCAGCTTGGCCGGAAATTTTGACCAGCCCCAGCATTTT
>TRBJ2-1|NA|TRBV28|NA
CASSLGGGPNEQFF
TGTGCCAGCAGTTTAGGAGGGGGCCCCAATGAGCAGTTCTTC
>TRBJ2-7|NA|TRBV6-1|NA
CASRPADREQYF
TGTGCCAGCAGGCCGGCCGACCGCGAGCAGTACTTC
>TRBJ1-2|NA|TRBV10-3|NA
CAISGTGWDYGYTF
TGTGCCATCAGTGGTACAGGGTGGGACTATGGCTACACCTTC
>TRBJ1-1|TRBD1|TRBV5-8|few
CASSLPWTGNTEAFF
TGTGCCAGCAGCCTCCCCTGGACAGGGAACACTGAAGCTTTCTTT
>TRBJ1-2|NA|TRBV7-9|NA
CASSRNRPYGYTF
TGTGCCAGCAGCCGCAACCGGCCCTATGGCTACACCTTC
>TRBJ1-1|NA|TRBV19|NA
CASTPGTNTEAFF
TGTGCCAGTACCCCTGGGACGAACACTGAAGCTTTCTTT
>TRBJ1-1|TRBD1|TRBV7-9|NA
CASTRQGVQTEAFF
TGTGCCAGCACCCGACAGGGAGTTCAGACTGAAGCTTTCTTT
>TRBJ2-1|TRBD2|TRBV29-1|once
CSVEGLAQFSSYNEQFF
TGCAGCGTTGAAGGACTAGCTCAATTTAGCTCCTACAATGAGCAGTTCTTC
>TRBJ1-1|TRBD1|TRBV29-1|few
CSVALGTANTEAFF
TGCAGCGTTGCCTTGGGGACAGCTAACACTGAAGCTTTCTTT
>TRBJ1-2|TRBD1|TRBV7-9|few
CASADPGQDYGYTF
TGTGCCAGCGCGGACCCGGGACAGGACTATGGCTACACCTTC
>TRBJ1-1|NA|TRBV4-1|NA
CASSLLGGEAFF
TGCGCCAGCAGCCTCTTGGGGGGTGAAGCTTTCTTT
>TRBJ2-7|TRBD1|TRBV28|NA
CASSPYRGHEEQYF
TGTGCCAGCAGTCCGTACAGGGGGCATGAAGAGCAGTACTTC
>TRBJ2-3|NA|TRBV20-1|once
CSAGLSYTQYF
TGCAGTGCTGGCCTAAGTTATACGCAGTATTTT
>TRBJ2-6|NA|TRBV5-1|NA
CASSFFRSGANVLTF
TGCGCCAGCAGCTTTTTTCGGTCTGGGGCCAACGTCCTGACTTTC
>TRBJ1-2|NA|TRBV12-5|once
CASGPEGVLRRGYTF
TGTGCTAGTGGTCCCGAGGGGGTCCTCCGGAGGGGCTACACCTTC
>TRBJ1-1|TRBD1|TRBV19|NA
CASSILADRVNTEAFF
TGTGCCAGTAGTATATTGGCGGACAGGGTGAACACTGAAGCTTTCTTT
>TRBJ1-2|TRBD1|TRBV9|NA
CASSPNHRGPYGYTF
TGTGCCAGCAGCCCCAACCACAGGGGGCCCTATGGCTACACCTTC
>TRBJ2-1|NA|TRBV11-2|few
CASSLDMTRSYNEQFF
TGTGCCAGCAGCTTAGATATGACTCGCTCCTACAATGAGCAGTTCTTC
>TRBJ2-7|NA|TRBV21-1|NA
CASSKSELATYEQYF
TGTGCCAGCAGCAAGTCAGAGCTAGCAACCTACGAGCAGTACTTC
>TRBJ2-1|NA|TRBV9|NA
CASSVGGGLNNEQFF
TGTGCCAGCAGCGTAGGGGGGGGCCTGAACAATGAGCAGTTCTTC
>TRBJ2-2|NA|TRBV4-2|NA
CASSQESETLNTGELFF
TGTGCCAGCAGCCAAGAATCGGAGACATTGAACACCGGGGAGCTGTTTTTT
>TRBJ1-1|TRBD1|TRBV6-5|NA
CASNRRGDTEAFF
TGTGCCAGCAACCGCAGGGGGGACACTGAAGCTTTCTTT
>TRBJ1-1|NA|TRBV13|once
CASIHGTGNTEAFF
TGTGCCAGCATACACGGCACAGGGAACACTGAAGCTTTCTTT
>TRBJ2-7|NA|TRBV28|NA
CATGTAYEQYF
TGTGCCACGGGTACAGCCTACGAGCAGTACTTC
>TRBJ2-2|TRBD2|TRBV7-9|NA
CATQGTSGRTGELFF
TGTGCCACCCAGGGGACTAGCGGGCGCACCGGGGAGCTGTTTTTT
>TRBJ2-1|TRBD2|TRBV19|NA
CASSIGLAGGLYNEQFF
TGTGCCAGTAGTATAGGCCTAGCGGGAGGGCTCTACAATGAGCAGTTCTTC
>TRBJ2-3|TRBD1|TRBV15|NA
CATSRGGGQGDLFRTDTQYF
TGTGCCACCAGCAGAGGGGGGGGACAGGGGGATCTCTTCAGAACAGATACGCAGTATTTT
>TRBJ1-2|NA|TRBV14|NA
CASSSLAQDGYTF
TGTGCCAGCAGCTCGCTGGCCCAGGATGGCTACACCTTC
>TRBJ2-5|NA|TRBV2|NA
CASSEALTGSETQYF
TGTGCCAGCAGTGAAGCGCTAACCGGGTCAGAGACCCAGTACTTC
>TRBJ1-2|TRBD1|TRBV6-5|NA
CASSPRQGPYGYTF
TGTGCCAGCAGTCCCAGACAGGGCCCTTATGGCTACACCTTC
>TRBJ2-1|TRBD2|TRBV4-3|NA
CASSQDTSGRARDNEQFF
TGCGCCAGCAGCCAGGACACTAGCGGGAGGGCCAGAGACAATGAGCAGTTCTTC
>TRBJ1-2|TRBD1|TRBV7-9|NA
CASSRLPGGIVSGYTF
TGTGCCAGCAGCAGACTACCAGGGGGAATCGTCTCTGGCTACACCTTC
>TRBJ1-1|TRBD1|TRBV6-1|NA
CASLLTGDTEAFF
TGTGCCAGCTTATTAACAGGGGACACTGAAGCTTTCTTT
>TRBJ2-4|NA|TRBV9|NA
CASSVGGAKNIQYF
TGTGCCAGCAGCGTAGGAGGAGCCAAAAACATTCAGTACTTC
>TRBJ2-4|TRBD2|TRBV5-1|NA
CASSWSIPGLAGFSWKNIQYF
TGCGCCAGCAGCTGGAGCATCCCGGGACTAGCGGGATTTAGCTGGAAAAACATTCAGTACTTC
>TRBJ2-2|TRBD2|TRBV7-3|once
CASSLTGGGAVAGELFF
TGTGCCAGCAGCTTAACCGGCGGGGGGGCCGTGGCCGGGGAGCTGTTTTTT
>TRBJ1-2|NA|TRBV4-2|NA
CASSQADTNYGYTF
TGTGCCAGCAGCCAAGCCGACACAAACTATGGCTACACCTTC
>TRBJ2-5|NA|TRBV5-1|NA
CASSGGGPQETQYF
TGCGCCAGCAGCGGCGGGGGCCCCCAAGAGACCCAGTACTTC
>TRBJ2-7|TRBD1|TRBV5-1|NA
CASSLGLVTGGNPSSYEQYF
TGCGCCAGCAGCTTGGGACTAGTGACAGGGGGAAATCCGAGCTCCTACGAGCAGTACTTC
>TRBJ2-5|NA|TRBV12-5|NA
CASSDEAQADWETQYF
TGTGCTAGTTCAGATGAGGCACAGGCCGATTGGGAGACCCAGTACTTC
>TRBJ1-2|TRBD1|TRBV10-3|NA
CAISPGQGALGYGYTF
TGTGCCATCAGTCCGGGACAGGGGGCTTTGGGCTATGGCTACACCTTC
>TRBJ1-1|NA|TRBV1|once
CTSSGKMNTEAFF
TGCACCAGCAGCGGCAAAATGAACACTGAAGCTTTCTTT